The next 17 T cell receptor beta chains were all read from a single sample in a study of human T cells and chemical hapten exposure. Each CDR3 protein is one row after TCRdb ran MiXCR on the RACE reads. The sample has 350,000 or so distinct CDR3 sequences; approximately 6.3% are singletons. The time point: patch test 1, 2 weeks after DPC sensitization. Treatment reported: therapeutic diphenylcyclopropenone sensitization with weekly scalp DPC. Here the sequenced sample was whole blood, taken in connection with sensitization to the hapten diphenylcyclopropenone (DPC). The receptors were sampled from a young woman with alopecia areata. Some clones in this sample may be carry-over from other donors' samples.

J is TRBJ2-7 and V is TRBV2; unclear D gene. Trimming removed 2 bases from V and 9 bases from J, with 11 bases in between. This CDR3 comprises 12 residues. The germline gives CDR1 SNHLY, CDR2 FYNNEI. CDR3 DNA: TGTGCCAGCAGTGAATCCGGCCCCTGGCAGTACTTC. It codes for CASSESGPWQYF. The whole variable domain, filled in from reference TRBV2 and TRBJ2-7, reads EPEVTQTPSHQVTQMGQEVILRCVPISNHLYFYWYRQILGQKVEFLVSFYNNEISEKSEIFDDQFSVERPDGSNFTLKIRSTKLEDSAMYFCASSESGPWQYFGPGTRLTVT.

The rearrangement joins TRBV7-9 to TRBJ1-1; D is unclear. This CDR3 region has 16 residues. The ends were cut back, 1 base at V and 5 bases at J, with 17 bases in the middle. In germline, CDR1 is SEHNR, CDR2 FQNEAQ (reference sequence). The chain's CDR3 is CASSLGGGREGTEAFF. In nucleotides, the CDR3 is TGTGCCAGCAGCTTAGGTGGAGGGAGAGAAGGTACTGAAGCTTTCTTT. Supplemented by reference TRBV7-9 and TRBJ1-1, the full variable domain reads DTGVSQNPRHKITKRGQNVTFRCDPISEHNRLYWYRQTLGQGPEFLTYFQNEAQLEKSRLLSDRFSAERPKGSFSTLEIQRTEQGDSAMYLCASSLGGGREGTEAFFGQGTRLTVV.

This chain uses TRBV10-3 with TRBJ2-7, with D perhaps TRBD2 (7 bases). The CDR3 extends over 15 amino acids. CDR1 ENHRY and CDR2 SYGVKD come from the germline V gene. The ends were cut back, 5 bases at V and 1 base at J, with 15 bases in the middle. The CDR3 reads CAISRGAGSSYEQYF. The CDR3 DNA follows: TGTGCCATCAGTCGGGGGGCCGGTTCTTCCTACGAGCAGTACTTC.

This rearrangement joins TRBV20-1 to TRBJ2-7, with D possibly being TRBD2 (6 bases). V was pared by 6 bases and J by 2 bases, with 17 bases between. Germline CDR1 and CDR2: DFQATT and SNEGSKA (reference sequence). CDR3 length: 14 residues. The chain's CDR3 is CSAQKRGITYEQYF. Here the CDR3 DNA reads TGCAGTGCCCAAAAACGGGGGATTACCTACGAGCAGTACTTC.

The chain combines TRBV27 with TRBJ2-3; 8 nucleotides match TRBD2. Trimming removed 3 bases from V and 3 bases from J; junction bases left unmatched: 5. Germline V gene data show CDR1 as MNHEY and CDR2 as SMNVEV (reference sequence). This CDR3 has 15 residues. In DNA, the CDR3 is TGTGCCAGCAGTTTCTTAGCGGGAACAACAGATACGCAGTATTTT. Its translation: CASSFLAGTTDTQYF.

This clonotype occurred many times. The CDR3 sequence: CASSSGQTEAFF. The CDR3 DNA is TGTGCCAGCAGCTCAGGACAGACTGAAGCTTTCTTT. V usage is TRBV7-3 and J usage is TRBJ1-1, with D maybe TRBD1 (6 bases). Germline CDR1 and CDR2: SGHTA and FQGTGA. V was shortened by 4 bases and J by 5 bases, with 8 bases between the two germline ends. The CDR3 sequence is 12 residues long.

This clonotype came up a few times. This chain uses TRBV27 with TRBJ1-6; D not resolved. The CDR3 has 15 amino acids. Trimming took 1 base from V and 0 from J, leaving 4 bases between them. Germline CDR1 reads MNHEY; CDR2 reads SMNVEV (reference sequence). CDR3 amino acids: CASSLYVSYNSPLHF. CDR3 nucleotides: TGTGCCAGCAGTTTATATGTCTCCTATAATTCACCCCTCCACTTT.

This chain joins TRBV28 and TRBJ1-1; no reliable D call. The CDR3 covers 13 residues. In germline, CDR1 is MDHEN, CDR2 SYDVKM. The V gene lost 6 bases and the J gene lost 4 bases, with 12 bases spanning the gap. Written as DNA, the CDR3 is TGTGCCAGCAGCCCGCCTCCGGCCACTGAAGCTTTCTTT. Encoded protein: CASSPPPATEAFF. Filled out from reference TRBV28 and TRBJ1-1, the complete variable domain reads DVKVTQSSRYLVKRTGEKVFLECVQDMDHENMFWYRQDPGLGLRLIYFSYDVKMKEKGDIPEGYSVSREKKERFSLILESASTNQTSMYLCASSPPPATEAFFGQGTRLTVV.

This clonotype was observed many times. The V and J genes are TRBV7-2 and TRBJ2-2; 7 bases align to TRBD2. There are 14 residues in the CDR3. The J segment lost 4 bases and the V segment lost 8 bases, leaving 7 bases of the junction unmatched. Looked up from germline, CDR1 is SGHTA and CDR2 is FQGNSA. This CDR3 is CASSVGGGTGELFF. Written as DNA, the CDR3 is TGTGCCAGCTCCGTTGGGGGGGGCACCGGGGAGCTGTTTTTT.

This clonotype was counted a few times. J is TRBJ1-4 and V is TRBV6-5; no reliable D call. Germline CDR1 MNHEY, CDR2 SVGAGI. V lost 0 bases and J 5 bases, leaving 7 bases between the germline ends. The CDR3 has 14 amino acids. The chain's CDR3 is CASSYSRKNEKLFF. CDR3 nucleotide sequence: TGTGCCAGCAGTTACTCCAGGAAGAATGAAAAACTGTTTTTT.

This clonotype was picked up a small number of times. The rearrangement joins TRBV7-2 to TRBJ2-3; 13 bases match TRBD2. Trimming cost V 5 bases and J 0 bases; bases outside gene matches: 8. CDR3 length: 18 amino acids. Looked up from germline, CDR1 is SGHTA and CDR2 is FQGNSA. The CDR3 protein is CASSVTGTSGTSTDTQYF. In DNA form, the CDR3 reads TGTGCCAGCAGCGTAACCGGGACTAGCGGGACTAGCACAGATACGCAGTATTTT.

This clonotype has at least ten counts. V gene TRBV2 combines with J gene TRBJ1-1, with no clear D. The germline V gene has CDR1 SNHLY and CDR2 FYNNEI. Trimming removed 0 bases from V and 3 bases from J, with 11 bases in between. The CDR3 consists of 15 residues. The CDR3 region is CASSEARGVDTEAFF. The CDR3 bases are TGTGCCAGCAGTGAAGCGCGGGGAGTTGACACTGAAGCTTTCTTT.

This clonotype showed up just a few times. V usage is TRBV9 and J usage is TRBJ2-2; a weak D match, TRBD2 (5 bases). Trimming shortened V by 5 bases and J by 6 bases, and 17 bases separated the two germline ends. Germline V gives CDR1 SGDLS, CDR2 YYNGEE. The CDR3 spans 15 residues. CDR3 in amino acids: CASSLRASSAGELFF. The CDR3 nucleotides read TGTGCCAGCAGTCTAAGGGCTAGCTCTGCCGGGGAGCTGTTTTTT.

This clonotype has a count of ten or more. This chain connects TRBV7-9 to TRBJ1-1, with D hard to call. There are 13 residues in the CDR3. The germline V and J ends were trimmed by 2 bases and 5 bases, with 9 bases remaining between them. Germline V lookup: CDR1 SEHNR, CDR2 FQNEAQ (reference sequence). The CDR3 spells CASSLNGWTEAFF. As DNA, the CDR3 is TGTGCCAGCAGCTTAAATGGCTGGACTGAAGCTTTCTTT.

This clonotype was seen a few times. CDR3 nucleotide sequence: TGTGCCAGCAGTTCTCCCGGACTAGCGGGACCTTACAATGAGCAGTTCTTC. This encodes CASSSPGLAGPYNEQFF. The J gene is TRBJ2-1, the V gene TRBV28; 12 bases map to TRBD2. The CDR3 runs to 17 residues. Germline CDR1 is MDHEN and CDR2 is SYDVKM. Losses at the gene ends were 4 bases for V and 4 bases for J; bases not matched to a gene: 8.

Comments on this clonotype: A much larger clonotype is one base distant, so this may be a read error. The CDR3 DNA reads TGTGCCAGCAAAGAGAACACTGAAGCTTTCTTT. Amino acid sequence: CASKENTEAFF. The chain couples TRBV2 to TRBJ1-1; D is uncertain. This CDR3 is 11 amino acids long. CDR1 is SNHLY and CDR2 is FYNNEI in the germline V gene. V was clipped by 7 bases and J by 1 base, with 4 bases between them.

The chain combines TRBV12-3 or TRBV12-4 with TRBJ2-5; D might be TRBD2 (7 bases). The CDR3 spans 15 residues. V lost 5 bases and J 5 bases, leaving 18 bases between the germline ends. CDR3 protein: CASSNPWRGQETQYF. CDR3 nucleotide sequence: TGTGCCAGCAGTAACCCTTGGCGGGGGCAGGAGACCCAGTACTTC.